The clone carrying this T cell receptor (beta chain) occurred many times. This sample was included in a study of identical twins. V trimming: 4 bases; J trimming: 1 base; junction bases outside the gene matches: 6. The germline CDR1 and CDR2 sequences are SGHKS and YYEKEE (reference sequence). The CDR3 is 15 residues long. A single record per CDR3 protein comes from TCRdb applying MiXCR to the 5' RACE reads. The sample lists about 210,000 distinct CDR3 sequences, around a tenth occurring once. The chain links TRBV5-5 to TRBJ2-7; TRBD2 agrees at 9 bases. The origin of this receptor is a woman aged 18-35 years in good health. Sample: memory (CD45RO+) T cells sorted from blood. The CDR3 protein is CASSRGTSNSYEQYF. The DNA of the CDR3 is TGTGCCAGCAGCCGGGGGACTAGCAATTCCTACGAGCAGTACTTC.